This T cell receptor (beta chain) was recovered during a study of cytomegalovirus exposure and HLA in healthy donors. The table came from immunoSEQ multiplex PCR; TCRdb's copy has only in-frame clones and leaves some out. The table records tens of thousands of clones, 85% to 95% of them present only once. Germline CDR1 and CDR2: SEHNR and FQNEAQ (reference sequence). The CDR3 consists of 18 residues. V lost 5 bases and J lost 4; bases outside the gene matches: 18. The TCR originated in a woman aged 18-29 years in good health and CMV-seropositive. Sequenced sample: PBMCs. The V and J genes are TRBV7-9 and TRBJ2-5; 8 positions match TRBD1. CDR3: CASSARQGTGLKGETQYF. The DNA of the CDR3 is TGTGCCAGCAGCGCAAGACAGGGGACGGGGCTAAAGGGAGAGACCCAGTACTTC.